The rows below give T cell receptor beta chains drawn from one sample of a study of T cell responses to AZD1222 COVID-19 vaccine. Some clones are missing from TCRdb's copy, which holds only in-frame ones; the method was immunoSEQ multiplex PCR. This repertoire shows over 110,000 clones, 80% to 95% found once; its top ten account for approximately 1.7%. This sample comprised peripheral blood, obtained on day 0 of AZD1222 vaccination. All receptors come from an adult in good health. Both conserved end residues are part of each CDR3. Each record gives: V gene, J gene, CDR3 protein.

v_gene: TRBV11-2; j_gene: TRBJ1-2; CDR3aa: CASSLDRQGWNYGYTF
v_gene: TRBV6-1; j_gene: TRBJ2-1; CDR3aa: CASSEFGPIGGGLVGNEQFF
v_gene: TRBV6-5; j_gene: TRBJ1-2; CDR3aa: CASSYSGSSGSYGYTF
v_gene: TRBV4-2; j_gene: TRBJ1-5; CDR3aa: CASSLEAASNQPQHF
v_gene: TRBV28; j_gene: TRBJ1-5; CDR3aa: CASHGQGATQPQHF
v_gene: TRBV7-3; j_gene: TRBJ2-3; CDR3aa: CASSLGGLAGGLADTQYF
v_gene: TRBV5-6; j_gene: TRBJ1-1; CDR3aa: CASSLGAIMNTEAFF
v_gene: TRBV3-1/TRBV3-2; j_gene: TRBJ1-3; CDR3aa: CASSLRSGNTIYF
v_gene: TRBV5-6; j_gene: TRBJ1-4; CDR3aa: CASSGQGEGGEKLFF
v_gene: TRBV3-1/TRBV3-2; j_gene: TRBJ2-1; CDR3aa: CASSQGFLAGETYNEQFF
v_gene: TRBV28; j_gene: TRBJ2-7; CDR3aa: CASRTRGDEQYF
v_gene: TRBV19; j_gene: TRBJ1-4; CDR3aa: CASSIRSGPKRGEKLFF
v_gene: TRBV4-1; j_gene: TRBJ2-2; CDR3aa: CASSQGLENTGELFF
v_gene: TRBV5-1; j_gene: TRBJ2-3; CDR3aa: CASSLVQNRYTDTQYF
v_gene: TRBV19; j_gene: TRBJ2-3; CDR3aa: CASSIGGAGGADTQYF
v_gene: TRBV9; j_gene: TRBJ2-2; CDR3aa: CASSVAGGQDTGELFF
v_gene: TRBV6-1; j_gene: TRBJ2-7; CDR3aa: CASSEGPSASYEQYF
v_gene: TRBV29-1; j_gene: TRBJ1-1; CDR3aa: CSVKGRPGPHLEAFF
v_gene: TRBV9; j_gene: TRBJ2-7; CDR3aa: CASSSSGNPPYEQYF
v_gene: TRBV2; j_gene: TRBJ2-5; CDR3aa: CASRRTEETQYF
v_gene: TRBV9; j_gene: TRBJ1-2; CDR3aa: CASRPAGGAGYGYTF
v_gene: TRBV28; j_gene: TRBJ2-7; CDR3aa: CASSFGRRYEQYF
v_gene: TRBV29-1; j_gene: TRBJ2-1; CDR3aa: CSVDLRGREQFF
v_gene: TRBV19; j_gene: TRBJ2-7; CDR3aa: CASALRHRGGRLDWGATYEQYF
v_gene: TRBV10-3; j_gene: TRBJ2-2; CDR3aa: CAISDKGWELFF
v_gene: TRBV6-1; j_gene: TRBJ1-2; CDR3aa: CASSEVLKYDYGYTF
v_gene: TRBV19; j_gene: TRBJ1-5; CDR3aa: CASSRRELFQPQHF